The T cell receptor beta chain described here comes from a study of beta chain features in type 1 diabetes. Study results and caveats: More deletions and fewer insertions at VDJ junctions were found in patients with type 1 diabetes. Within each of all four CD4+ subsets, Type 1 diabetes patients had TCRB CDR3s that were moderately but significantly shorter.

Note on this clone: As yet, its antigen is unknown.

TCRB transcripts that were expressed got sequenced, as all of the isolated RNA had been reverse transcribed. Only in-frame clones appear in the TCRdb table, and some are missing; sequencing was by immunoSEQ multiplex PCR. Of a few hundred thousand clones in the sample, about 12% were seen once. V gave up 4 bases and J gave up 4 bases; unmatched junction bases: 9. The CDR3 contains 15 residues. The germline V gene has CDR1 SGHDN and CDR2 FVKESK. CD4+ naive, central memory, regulatory and stem cell-like memory cells were sorted via CD45RO/CCR7/CD25/CD127/CD95/CD27. This sequence was found in a woman in her late teens or twenties with type 1 diabetes. The specimen was naive CD4+ T cells from blood. The gene calls are TRBV14 and TRBJ1-1; 7 bases are a match to TRBD1. CDR3 loop: CASSRVDRLFTEAFF. The CDR3 nucleotides are TGTGCCAGCAGCCGGGTGGACAGGCTGTTCACTGAAGCTTTCTTT.